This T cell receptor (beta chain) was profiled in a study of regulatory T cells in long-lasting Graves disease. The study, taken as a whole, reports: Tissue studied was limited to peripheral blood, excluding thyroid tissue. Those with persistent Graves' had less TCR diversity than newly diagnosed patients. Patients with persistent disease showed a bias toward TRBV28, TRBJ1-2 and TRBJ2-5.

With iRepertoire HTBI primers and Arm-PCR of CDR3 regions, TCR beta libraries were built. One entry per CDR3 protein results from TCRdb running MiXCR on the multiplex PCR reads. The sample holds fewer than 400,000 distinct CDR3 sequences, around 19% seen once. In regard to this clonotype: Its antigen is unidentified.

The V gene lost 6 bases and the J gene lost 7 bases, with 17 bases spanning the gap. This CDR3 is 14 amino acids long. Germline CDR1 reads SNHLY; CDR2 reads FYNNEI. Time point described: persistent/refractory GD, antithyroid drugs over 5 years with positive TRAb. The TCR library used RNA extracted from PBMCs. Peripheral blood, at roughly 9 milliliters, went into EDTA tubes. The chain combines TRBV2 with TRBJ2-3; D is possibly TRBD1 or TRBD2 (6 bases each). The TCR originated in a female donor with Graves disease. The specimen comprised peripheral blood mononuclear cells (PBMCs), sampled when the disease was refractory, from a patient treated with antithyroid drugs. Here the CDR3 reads CASSPGSRGNTQYF. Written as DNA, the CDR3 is TGTGCCAGCAGCCCCGGGAGCAGGGGCAATACGCAGTATTTT.